This is a list of T cell receptor beta chains from one sample in a study of blood T cell repertoires in COVID-19. TCRdb's copy holds only in-frame clones and misses some; the assay was immunoSEQ multiplex PCR. Among 80,000 to 95,000 clones listed, about four fifths were seen once. Input material: peripheral blood. The origin of the receptors is a woman aged 80 or older with active or convalescent COVID-19. Both conserved end residues are part of each CDR3. The D gene is left open where the match is weak. Part of the rows lack a size; the others show once, few, many or a class for expanded clones.

cdr3_aa,cdr3_nt,v_call,d_call,cdr3_length,clone_size,j_call
CASSFQGLTEAFF,TGCGCCAGCAGCTTTCAGGGGTTGACTGAAGCTTTCTTT,TRBV5-1,.,13,.,TRBJ1-1
CASMGHKTLF,TGTGCCAGCATGGGACATAAGACGCTTTTT,TRBV6-7,.,10,.,TRBJ1-4
CASSLLGGVQETQYF,TGTGCCAGCAGCTTATTAGGGGGCGTCCAAGAGACCCAGTACTTC,TRBV5-5,TRBD1,15,.,TRBJ2-5
CASSSAAADFYGYTF,TGTGCCAGCAGCTCCGCCGCTGCAGATTTCTATGGCTACACCTTC,TRBV5-4,.,15,.,TRBJ1-2
CASSKVKSFAGNGYTF,TGTGCCAGCAGCAAAGTAAAGAGCTTTGCAGGGAATGGCTACACCTTC,TRBV21-1,.,16,.,TRBJ1-2
CASSSTPILRTVFTGELFF,TGTGCCAGCAGCTCCACTCCTATCCTCCGGACAGTTTTCACCGGGGAGCTGTTTTTT,TRBV7-9,.,19,few,TRBJ2-2
CASSPYDSGGAEFF,TGTGCCAGCAGCCCGTACGACTCGGGGGGCGCTGAGTTCTTC,TRBV7-2,.,14,.,TRBJ2-1
CASRGTGDFWPQHF,TGTGCCAGCAGGGGGACAGGGGATTTTTGGCCCCAGCATTTT,TRBV28,TRBD1,14,.,TRBJ1-5
CAWSGGREEKLFF,TGTGCCTGGAGTGGAGGTAGAGAGGAAAAACTGTTTTTT,TRBV30,.,13,once,TRBJ1-4
CASSLTSGGETQYF,TGTGCCAGCAGCCTGACTAGCGGGGGAGAGACCCAGTACTTC,TRBV11-2,TRBD2,14,once,TRBJ2-5
CASSVAREGSPLHF,TGTGCCAGCAGTGTCGCCAGGGAGGGTTCACCCCTCCACTTT,TRBV2,.,14,.,TRBJ1-6